The clone carrying this TCR beta chain was recorded only once. This entry is derived from a study of blood T cell repertoires in COVID-19. As for the study in general: Samples taken during acute and convalescent COVID-19 were collected in the United States, Italy and Spain. PBMCs, B-cell-depleted T cells, or T cells provided the cDNA or gDNA that made up the material.

Authors' data handling: Cell counts per sample came from amplifying reference gene primers. Some clones are missing from TCRdb's copy, which holds only in-frame ones; the method was immunoSEQ multiplex PCR. V and J calls and clone size follow that table, whereas D and trimming were derived from the DNA. The table records roughly 100,000 clones, about 90% of them present only once. CDR1 and CDR2 from the germline V gene are SGHTA and FQGTGA. This CDR3 comprises 13 residues. Trimming cost V 4 bases and J 7 bases, with 8 bases left between them. Material: peripheral blood. The chain carries TRBV7-3 and TRBJ1-6; D is uncertain. This TCR derives from a man aged 50-60 years with acute or convalescent COVID-19. The CDR3 nucleotides read TGTGCCAGCAGCTCCCCCCTAAATTCACCCCTCCACTTT. It is translated as CASSSPLNSPLHF.